This passage covers 4 T cell receptor beta chains from one sample sequenced in a study of T cells in Graves' hyperthyroidism and ophthalmopathy. Amplification targeted TCR beta CDR3 regions from RNA transcripts. The primer set for the first-round RT-PCR of the TCR CDR3 was HTBI. TCRdb reprocessed the multiplex PCR reads with MiXCR, giving one entry per CDR3 protein. Of some 500,000 distinct CDR3 sequences detected, roughly an eighth appear once; the ten largest clones hold less than 20%. Material: blood. The receptors here all came from a young woman with Graves' hyperthyroidism.

For the CDR3, the DNA is TGCAGTGCTAGATCCGGGACCCTAGATAGCTACACCTTC. Its protein product is CSARSGTLDSYTF. This chain links TRBV20-1 with TRBJ1-2, with a tentative D call TRBD1 (5 bases). Germline V gene lookup returns CDR1 DFQATT and CDR2 SNEGSKA (reference sequence). The V and J ends lost 2 bases and 9 bases respectively, with 16 bases between them. The CDR3 has 13 residues.

The chain uses TRBV7-9 and TRBJ2-3; TRBD1 is a possible D gene (6 bases). The CDR3 runs to 17 residues. Germline V gene sequence: CDR1 SEHNR, CDR2 FQNEAQ (reference sequence). V was shortened by 5 bases and J by 0 bases, with 18 bases between the two germline ends. The CDR3 sequence is CASSRRIDRTSTDTQYF. The CDR3, as DNA: TGTGCCAGCAGCCGTCGGATTGACAGGACTAGCACAGATACGCAGTATTTT.

The CDR3: CASGRQDYNEKLFF. In DNA, the CDR3 is TGTGCCAGCGGAAGACAGGATTATAATGAAAAACTGTTTTTT. The chain employs TRBV2 and TRBJ1-4, with D possibly matching TRBD1 (6 bases). The CDR3 spans 14 residues. The germline V and J ends were trimmed by 8 bases and 4 bases, with 14 bases remaining between them. Germline CDR1 is SNHLY and CDR2 is FYNNEI.

This clonotype has more than one count but fewer than ten. The V gene is TRBV10-2, the J gene TRBJ1-4, with D perhaps matching TRBD1 (6 bases). The V and J ends lost 7 bases and 5 bases respectively, with 11 bases between them. Germline V gene sequence: CDR1 WSHSY, CDR2 SAAADI. CDR3 length: 13 amino acids. The CDR3 DNA follows: TGCGCCAGCACGTTAGGGGGGAATGAAAAACTGTTTTTT. It encodes CASTLGGNEKLFF.